The clone carrying this TCR beta chain showed up many times. Antigen: not known. CDR1 is DFQATT, CDR2 SNEGSKA, per germline (reference sequence). The CDR3 spans 15 residues. V was clipped by 5 bases and J by 0 bases, with 16 bases between them. This entry belongs to a study of regulatory T cells in long-lasting Graves disease. Study in general: Persistent Graves' disease required over 5 years of antithyroid drugs and positive TSH receptor antibodies.

Time point described: persistent/refractory GD, antithyroid drugs over 5 years with positive TRAb. TCR sequences were obtained from RNA taken from PBMCs. Around 9.1 milliliters of peripheral blood were drawn into EDTA tubes. TCR beta libraries were built with iRepertoire HTBI primers and Arm-PCR of CDR3 regions. TCRdb reanalysed the multiplex PCR reads using MiXCR and keeps one entry per CDR3 protein. The profile shows almost 350,000 distinct CDR3 sequences, about 20% of them singletons. Overall study results and limits: Having only a small sample size may have limited accuracy.

The source material was peripheral blood mononuclear cells (PBMCs), sampled when the disease was refractory, from a patient treated with antithyroid drugs. The chain combines TRBV20-1 with TRBJ2-5; possible D gene TRBD2, 6 bases. The TCR comes from a female donor with Graves disease. CDR3 coding DNA: TGCAGTGCTTTCCGCTTAGTAGCGGACCAAGAGACCCAGTACTTC. It encodes CSAFRLVADQETQYF.